The source of this T cell receptor (beta chain) is a study of T cells in Graves' hyperthyroidism and ophthalmopathy. TCR beta CDR3 sequences were amplified from RNA transcripts. A set of HTBI primers served as the primers for a first-round RT-PCR of the TCR CDR3. Using its own MiXCR run on the multiplex PCR reads, TCRdb lists one record per CDR3 protein. The sample includes more than 45,000 distinct CDR3 sequences, around 48% seen only once; the top ten take around an eighth. Each 10 ml fresh peripheral blood draw supplied the PBMCs. Unmatched junction bases numbered 8, after V lost 6 bases and J lost 5 bases. CDR3 size: 14 residues. CDR1 and CDR2 from the germline V gene are SNHLY and FYNNEI.

Sequencing was done on a sample of blood. J is TRBJ1-2 and V is TRBV2; 8 nucleotides align to TRBD1. The TCR sequence derives from a woman aged 30 to 39 with Graves' ophthalmopathy. Here the CDR3 DNA reads TGTGCCAGCAGCTCGGGACAGGCTGGGTATGGCTACACCTTC. Translation gives CASSSGQAGYGYTF.